This TCR beta chain derives from a study of blood T cell repertoires in COVID-19. Repertoires were generated with immunoSEQ multiplex PCR, while TCRdb's copy carries only in-frame clones and drops some. Of roughly 120,000 clones in the sample, around 87% were seen once. With 4 bases removed from V and 0 bases from J, the gap between germline ends came to 14 bases. Germline V gene lookup returns CDR1 SGHTS and CDR2 YDEGEE. CDR3 length: 16 residues. This chain connects TRBV5-8 to TRBJ2-4, with D possibly matching TRBD1 (5 bases). The material sequenced was peripheral blood. The clonotype comes from a human donor in a cohort sampled during active COVID-19. CDR3 sequence reads: CASSPGRTLAKNIQYF. CDR3 DNA: TGTGCCAGCAGCCCAGGGCGAACATTAGCCAAAAACATTCAGTACTTC.